A single sample is the source of the 17 T cell receptor beta chains below, sequenced in a study of long-term antiretroviral therapy in people with HIV. Run at survey level, the immunoSEQ assay was version v3.0. The data were produced by immunoSEQ multiplex PCR, yet TCRdb's version contains in-frame clones alone and is incomplete. Among 35,000 or so clones, roughly 85% were seen once, and the ten largest hold over 9.5%. This sample comprised unsorted PBMCs, obtained 2.2 years after starting antiretroviral therapy. Receptors were obtained from a man aged 18 to 29 with HIV.

The chain has TRBV5-4 and TRBJ2-3, with 8 bases lining up with TRBD2. Germline V gene sequence: CDR1 SGHNT, CDR2 YYREEE (reference sequence). V trimming: 1 base; J trimming: 0 bases; junction bases outside the gene matches: 7. CDR3 length: 17 residues. In nucleotides, the CDR3 is TGTGCCAGCAGCTTGCGTCGAGCGGGGGCGAGCACAGATACGCAGTATTTT. Encoded protein: CASSLRRAGASTDTQYF.

This clone was seen more than once but under ten times. The rearrangement uses TRBV19 and TRBJ1-5; maybe TRBD1 (5 bases). Trimming took 5 bases from V and 5 from J, leaving 16 bases between them. Germline values: CDR1 LNHDA, CDR2 SQIVND (reference sequence). The CDR3 has 15 residues. The CDR3, as DNA: TGTGCCAGTAGTCCCGGGGCAGGGCGCGATCAGCCCCAGCATTTT. Its protein product is CASSPGAGRDQPQHF.

The chain carries TRBV5-6 and TRBJ2-5, with TRBD1 as a possible D gene (6 bases). V gave up 0 bases and J gave up 5 bases, with 8 bases separating them. The CDR3 length is 13 residues. CDR1 SGHDT and CDR2 YYEEEE come from the germline V gene. The CDR3 nucleotides are TGTGCCAGCAGCTTGGATGGGGGCGAGACCCAGTACTTC. Its translation: CASSLDGGETQYF.

This chain connects TRBV5-4 to TRBJ1-1, with D unclear. V lost 0 bases to trimming and J lost 5 bases, with 8 bases between them. Germline V gene lookup returns CDR1 SGHNT and CDR2 YYREEE (reference sequence). The CDR3 sequence is 13 residues long. In DNA, the CDR3 is TGTGCCAGCAGCTTGGCCGTGGAAACTGAAGCTTTCTTT. Residues: CASSLAVETEAFF.

The rearrangement uses TRBV14 and TRBJ2-3, with TRBD2 as a possible D gene (5 bases). There are 12 residues in the CDR3. Trimming took off 4 bases at V and 7 bases at J, with 9 bases between the two ends. Germline loops: CDR1 SGHDN, CDR2 FVKESK. CDR3 protein: CASSPRGYTQYF. The CDR3 DNA follows: TGTGCCAGCAGCCCACGGGGATATACGCAGTATTTT.

This clone was recorded once. The chain's CDR3 is CASSVGGDWNTEAFF. CDR3 nucleotides: TGTGCCAGCAGCGTAGGGGGGGACTGGAACACTGAAGCTTTCTTT. V usage is TRBV9 and J usage is TRBJ1-1; D might be TRBD1 (5 bases). This CDR3 is built from 15 residues. Germline V gene lookup returns CDR1 SGDLS and CDR2 YYNGEE. V gave up 0 bases and J gave up 1 base, with 10 bases separating them. The whole variable domain, filled in from reference TRBV9 and TRBJ1-1, reads DSGVTQTPKHLITATGQRVTLRCSPRSGDLSVYWYQQSLDQGLQFLIQYYNGEERAKGNILERFSAQQFPDLHSELNLSSLELGDSALYFCASSVGGDWNTEAFFGQGTRLTVV.

The chain links TRBV10-3 to TRBJ2-2; D is possibly TRBD1 or TRBD2 (7 bases each). Per germline, CDR1 ENHRY and CDR2 SYGVKD. The CDR3 has 16 amino acids. V lost 2 bases and J lost 4, with 14 bases in between. CDR3 sequence reads: CAISEPGGQFTGELFF. CDR3 DNA: TGTGCCATCAGTGAGCCGGGGGGACAGTTCACCGGGGAGCTGTTTTTT.

The chain uses TRBV2 and TRBJ2-2, with TRBD2 identical over 15 bases. The germline gives CDR1 SNHLY, CDR2 FYNNEI. V lost 4 bases, J lost 6 bases, and 0 bases stayed unmatched. The CDR3 has 15 amino acids. CDR3 in DNA: TGTGCCAGCAGTGGGACTAGCGGGGGGGCCGGGGAGCTGTTTTTT. Its translation is CASSGTSGGAGELFF.

The chain recombines TRBV7-9 with TRBJ2-1, with 7 nucleotides matching TRBD1. With V trimmed by 6 bases and J by 8 bases, 13 bases remained unmatched. CDR1 and CDR2 from the germline V gene are SEHNR and FQNEAQ (reference sequence). The CDR3 covers 15 residues. The CDR3 DNA reads as TGTGCCAGCAGGGTGAGGGACAGTCCCTTCGATGAGCAGTTCTTC. This gives the protein CASRVRDSPFDEQFF.

DNA of the CDR3: TGTGCCAGCAGCTTGGTGTCTCGAGGGACGCAGTATTTT. Translated, it gives CASSLVSRGTQYF. V and J are TRBV5-6 and TRBJ2-3, with D perhaps TRBD2 (5 bases). V was shortened by 0 bases and J by 9 bases, with 11 bases between the two germline ends. The CDR3 extends over 13 amino acids. CDR1 and CDR2 from the germline V gene are SGHDT and YYEEEE.

This clone has only one observation. The chain recombines TRBV5-6 with TRBJ2-3, with D maybe TRBD2 (5 bases). CDR1 and CDR2 (germline): SGHDT, YYEEEE. The CDR3 totals 14 residues. V dropped 0 bases and J dropped 1 base, with 6 bases sitting between them. The CDR3 loop reads CASSLGRGTDTQYF. The CDR3 DNA follows: TGTGCCAGCAGCTTGGGGCGGGGCACAGATACGCAGTATTTT.

This chain joins TRBV10-3 and TRBJ2-7; D is unclear. The CDR3 sequence is 16 residues long. V gave up 0 bases and J gave up 0 bases, with 12 bases separating them. Per the germline V gene, CDR1 is ENHRY and CDR2 is SYGVKD. Here the CDR3 reads CAISESMGGSSYEQYF. Here the CDR3 DNA reads TGTGCCATCAGTGAGTCGATGGGCGGATCCTCCTACGAGCAGTACTTC.

The chain couples TRBV18 to TRBJ2-1; no definite D call. Deletions cut 2 bases from V and 2 bases from J, with 13 bases between. There are 16 residues in the CDR3. CDR1 KGHSH and CDR2 LQKENI come from the germline V gene. CDR3 sequence reads: CASSPTQRSTYNEQFF. In DNA, the CDR3 is TGTGCCAGCTCACCAACGCAGCGCTCGACCTACAATGAGCAGTTCTTC.

The chain joins TRBV6-1 to TRBJ2-3; D is unclear. The CDR3 runs 12 residues. Trimming took off 6 bases at V and 7 bases at J, with 11 bases between the two ends. Looked up from germline, CDR1 is MNHNS and CDR2 is SASEGT. The CDR3 reads CASSSPTHTQYF. In nucleotides, the CDR3 is TGTGCCAGCAGCTCTCCTACTCATACGCAGTATTTT.

This rearrangement joins TRBV6-5 to TRBJ2-6, with D unclear. The ends were cut back, 7 bases at V and 1 base at J, with 8 bases in the middle. Germline V CDR1 and CDR2: MNHEY, SVGAGI. The CDR3 length is 14 residues. The chain's CDR3 is CASTLGSGANVLTF. In DNA, the CDR3 is TGTGCCAGCACCCTCGGGTCTGGGGCCAACGTCCTGACTTTC.

The chain recombines TRBV2 with TRBJ1-5; D possibly corresponds to TRBD1 (6 bases). V lost 5 bases and J lost 4, with 9 bases in between. The germline gives CDR1 SNHLY, CDR2 FYNNEI. The CDR3 length is 13 residues. The CDR3 spells CASSPGHNQPQHF. The CDR3 DNA reads TGTGCCAGCAGTCCGGGACATAATCAGCCCCAGCATTTT.

V and J are TRBV10-2 and TRBJ1-1; D ambiguous. V was pared by 8 bases and J by 5 bases, with 15 bases between. CDR3 length: 13 amino acids. From germline, CDR1 is WSHSY and CDR2 SAAADI. Here the CDR3 reads CASRGGGITEAFF. The CDR3 bases are TGCGCCAGCCGGGGAGGTGGGATAACTGAAGCTTTCTTT.